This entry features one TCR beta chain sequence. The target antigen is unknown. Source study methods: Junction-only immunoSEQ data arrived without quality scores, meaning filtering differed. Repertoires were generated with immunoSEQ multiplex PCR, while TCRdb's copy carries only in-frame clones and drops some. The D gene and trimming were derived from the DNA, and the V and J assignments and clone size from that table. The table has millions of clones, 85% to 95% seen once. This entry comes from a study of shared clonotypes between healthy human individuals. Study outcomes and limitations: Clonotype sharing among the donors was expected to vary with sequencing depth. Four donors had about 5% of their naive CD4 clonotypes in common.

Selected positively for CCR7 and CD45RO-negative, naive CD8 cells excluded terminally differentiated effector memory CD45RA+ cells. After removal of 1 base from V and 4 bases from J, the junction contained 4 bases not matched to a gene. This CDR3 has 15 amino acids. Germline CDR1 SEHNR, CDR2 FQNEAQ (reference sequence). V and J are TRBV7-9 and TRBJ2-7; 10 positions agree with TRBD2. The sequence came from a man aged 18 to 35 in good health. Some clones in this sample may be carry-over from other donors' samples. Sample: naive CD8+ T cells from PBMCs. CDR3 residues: CASSLESSGRYEQYF. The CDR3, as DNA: TGTGCCAGCAGCTTAGAGTCTAGCGGGAGATACGAGCAGTACTTC.